This T cell receptor (beta chain) is from a study of blood T cell repertoires in COVID-19 (TCRdb year 2020). Regarding the study in general: Samples from collaborators originated in the United States, Italy and Spain and spanned both the acute and convalescent phases of COVID-19. The material from the prospective study consisted of cDNA or gDNA derived from T cells, B-cell-depleted T cells, or PBMCs. Deeply sampled blood TCRbeta repertoires from subjects exposed to, actively infected with, or recovered from COVID-19 were included in the dataset. The repertoires were released in a freely available public database meant as a resource for research on the immune response to SARS-CoV-2. Samples were obtained from the ongoing ImmuneRACE study (first 160 participants) and from over 1,000 subjects provided by 6 global collaborators. A de-identified subject ID, COVID-19 status, age in years and sex were almost always included in the sample metadata. Where available, HLA class I and class II types were taken from metadata supplied by the sample provider and were not determined by assay-based typing.

Notes on this clone: The antigen it recognizes is unknown. No much larger clone is present one base from it, and per-base qualities are unavailable.

Results the study describes overall, beyond this receptor: The quantity of clinical and demographic metadata differed by source and by participant and was supplied without curation.

TCRbeta CDR3 regions were amplified from genomic DNA using the immunoSEQ Assay, a bias-controlled multiplex PCR. As for how the authors treated the data: The number of nucleated cells in each sample was estimated from the amplification of reference gene primers within the assay. Sequence reads were collapsed and filtered to measure the absolute abundance of every unique TCRbeta CDR3 rearrangement. For each sample, productive Simpson clonality was calculated as the square root of Simpson's diversity index over productive rearrangements. Not all clones reach the TCRdb copy of this immuneACCESS table, which keeps in-frame sequences only. Checked studies attribute under half of the gap to unresolved V genes and leave the rest unexplained. D and trimming were read from the DNA, whereas the V and J calls and clone size are those reported in that table. The sample includes over 250,000 clones, with around 90% observed a single time. More than 8.5% of the sample comes from the top ten.

In the prospective study, participants were 18 to 89 years old, resided in approximately 25 geographic areas of the United States, and were enrolled through a virtual design. In the prospective study, participants were assigned to cohorts based on the clinical history participants reported in a screening survey and a study questionnaire. Recovered participants in ImmuneRACE Cohort 3 were defined by two consecutive negative NP/OP PCR tests, clearance by a healthcare professional, or resolution of symptoms. Each participant in the prospective study had whole blood, serum and a nasopharyngeal or oropharyngeal swab collected by mobile phlebotomists. Participants in the prospective study had the option to provide additional blood draws and questionnaires over an approximately 2-month period. Blood samples from the prospective study were shipped frozen or at room temperature prior to DNA extraction.

The junction shows trimming of 3 bases on V and 3 bases on J, plus 14 bases between the germline ends. CDR1 and CDR2 were assigned from the germline V gene as SGHTA and FQGNSA. From its cysteine to its phenylalanine, the CDR3 spans 15 amino acids. The DNA shown is the 45-base CDR3, in frame from base 1. This TCR came from a woman aged 18-29 years who had recovered from COVID-19. This sequence uses TRBV7-2 and TRBJ1-2, with TRBD1 as a weak D call on 6 bases. The sequencing sample was made of PBMCs or T cells enriched from blood (not recorded which). The CDR3: CASSLEQGLDYGYTF. Read as DNA, the sequence is TGTGCCAGCAGCTTGGAACAGGGATTGGACTATGGCTACACCTTC.